These T cell receptor beta chains were read from a single sample in a study of cytomegalovirus exposure and HLA in healthy donors. Only in-frame clones appear in the TCRdb table, and some are missing; sequencing was by immunoSEQ multiplex PCR. The sample shows 150,000 or so clones, around 77% of them seen only once. The sample taken for sequencing was PBMCs. These receptors were obtained from a male donor in good health and CMV-seropositive. CDR3s include the opening cysteine and the closing phenylalanine or tryptophan. Each record gives: J gene, clone size, V gene, D gene, CDR3 length, CDR3 DNA, CDR3 protein. D genes are given only for firm matches. Where a row states a size, it is once, few, many or the class of an expanded clone; other rows omit it.

TRBJ1-1 . TRBV9 . 15 TGTGCCAGCAGCGTAGAAGGGAGGGTATCTCCTGAAGCTTTCTTT CASSVEGRVSPEAFF
TRBJ1-2 once TRBV10-3 . 16 TGTGCCATCAGTGAGACCGACAGCTCCCCTAACTATGGCTACACCTTC CAISETDSSPNYGYTF
TRBJ2-5 . TRBV7-9 TRBD1 16 TGTGCCAGCAGCCCAGCTATGGACAGGGGTCGCGAGACCCAGTACTTC CASSPAMDRGRETQYF
TRBJ2-4 . TRBV20-1 . 10 TGCAGTGCTAGGGACACGGTTCAGTACTTC CSARDTVQYF
TRBJ1-2 . TRBV10-3 . 15 TGTGCCATCAGTGCAGAGGACAGACCTAACTATGGCTACACCTTC CAISAEDRPNYGYTF
TRBJ2-1 . TRBV10-3 . 14 TGTGCCATCAGTGAGTCCGGGGGAGTAAATGAGCAGTTCTTC CAISESGGVNEQFF
TRBJ2-7 . TRBV5-6 . 15 TGTGCCAGCAGCTTTCAGGACAGTCGCCTACGAGGGCAGTACTTC CASSFQDSRLRGQYF
TRBJ2-1 . TRBV7-8 TRBD2 13 TGTGCCAGCGAGCGGGAGATGGGTAATGAGCAGTTCTTC CASEREMGNEQFF
TRBJ2-1 . TRBV5-1 . 18 TGCGCCAGCAGCCCCAGGTTAGGCTCGCACCTTACTGGCAATGAGCAGTTCTTC CASSPRLGSHLTGNEQFF
TRBJ2-5 . TRBV5-4 . 15 TGTGCCAGCAGCTTGGGGGGAATGGGAGCTAAGACCCAGTACTTC CASSLGGMGAKTQYF
TRBJ1-2 . TRBV28 TRBD1 16 TGTGCCAGCAGTATAGGACAGGGAGCCGTAAGCTATGGCTACACCTTC CASSIGQGAVSYGYTF
TRBJ2-7 few TRBV4-2 TRBD2 16 TGTGCCAGCAGCCAGGCTACTAGCGGTACACCCTACGAGCAGTACTTC CASSQATSGTPYEQYF
TRBJ2-7 once TRBV19 . 14 TGTGCCAGTAGTATAAACAGGGCCTCCTACGAGCAGTACTTC CASSINRASYEQYF
TRBJ1-4 . TRBV4-1 . 15 TGCGCCAGCAGCCAAGAACTGACAACTAATGAAAAACTGTTTTTT CASSQELTTNEKLFF
TRBJ1-1 . TRBV5-1 TRBD1 17 TGCGCCAGCAGCTCCGTCCCGGGACAGGGACTGAACACTGAAGCTTTCTTT CASSSVPGQGLNTEAFF
TRBJ1-3 once TRBV7-7 . 13 TGTGCCAGCAGCTTAGAGCCGGGAAACACCATATATTTT CASSLEPGNTIYF
TRBJ1-2 . TRBV14 . 14 TGTGCCAGCAGCCGAGGAGGGGTCGGCTATGGCTACACCTTC CASSRGGVGYGYTF
TRBJ1-1 . TRBV15 TRBD1 15 TGTGCCACCAGCAGAAGGAACAGGGGCATCACTGAAGCTTTCTTT CATSRRNRGITEAFF
TRBJ2-7 few TRBV5-1 . 14 TGCGCCAGCAGCTTGGCACAGGGGGGGGGCGAGCAGTACTTC CASSLAQGGGEQYF
TRBJ1-6 . TRBV6-4 TRBD1 16 TGTGCCAGCAGTGACCTCCCGGACAGGGTTAATTCACCCCTCCACTTT CASSDLPDRVNSPLHF